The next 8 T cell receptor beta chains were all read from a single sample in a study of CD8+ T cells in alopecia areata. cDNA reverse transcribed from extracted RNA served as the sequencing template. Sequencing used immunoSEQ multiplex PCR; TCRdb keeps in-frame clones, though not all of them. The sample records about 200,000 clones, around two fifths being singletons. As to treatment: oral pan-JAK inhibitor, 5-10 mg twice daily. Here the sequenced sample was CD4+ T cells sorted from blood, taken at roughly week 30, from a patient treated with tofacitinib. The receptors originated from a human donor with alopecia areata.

The CDR3 loop is CASNPSLNTGELFF. The CDR3, as DNA: TGTGCCAGCAACCCTTCGCTGAACACCGGGGAGCTGTTTTTT. The rearrangement joins TRBV14 to TRBJ2-2; D is uncertain. The CDR3 is made up of 14 amino acids. Trimming left V 7 bases short and J 1 base short, with 10 bases between. From germline, CDR1 is SGHDN and CDR2 FVKESK.

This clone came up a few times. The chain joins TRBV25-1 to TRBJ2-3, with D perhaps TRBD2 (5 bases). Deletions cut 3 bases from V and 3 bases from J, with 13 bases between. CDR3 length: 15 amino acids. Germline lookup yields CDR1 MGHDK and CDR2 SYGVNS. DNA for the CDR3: TGTGCCAGCAGTGATCGCGGGCTCAGGACAGATACGCAGTATTTT. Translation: CASSDRGLRTDTQYF. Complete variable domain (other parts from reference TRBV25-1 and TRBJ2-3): EADIYQTPRYLVIGTGKKITLECSQTMGHDKMYWYQQDPGMELHLIHYSYGVNSTEKGDLSSESTVSRIRTEHFPLTLESARPSHTSQYLCASSDRGLRTDTQYFGPGTRLTVL.

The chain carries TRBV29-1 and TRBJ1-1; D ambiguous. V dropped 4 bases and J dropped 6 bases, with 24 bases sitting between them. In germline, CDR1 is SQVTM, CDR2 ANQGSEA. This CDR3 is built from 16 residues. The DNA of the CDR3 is TGCAGCGTTGGCATGGGAGCAGGAGAGGGTGTCGCTGAAGCTTTCTTT. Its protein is CSVGMGAGEGVAEAFF.

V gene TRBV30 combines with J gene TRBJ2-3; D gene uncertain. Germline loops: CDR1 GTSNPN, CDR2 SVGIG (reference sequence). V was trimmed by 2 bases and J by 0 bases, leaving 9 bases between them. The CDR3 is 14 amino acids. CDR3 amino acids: CAWSNRKSTDTQYF. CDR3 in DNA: TGTGCCTGGAGTAACAGAAAAAGCACAGATACGCAGTATTTT.

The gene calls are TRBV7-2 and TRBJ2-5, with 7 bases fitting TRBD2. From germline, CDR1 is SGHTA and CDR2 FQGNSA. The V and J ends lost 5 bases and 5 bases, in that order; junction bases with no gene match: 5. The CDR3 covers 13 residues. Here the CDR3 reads CASSPVGGETQYF. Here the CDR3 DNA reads TGTGCCAGCAGCCCCGTCGGGGGGGAGACCCAGTACTTC. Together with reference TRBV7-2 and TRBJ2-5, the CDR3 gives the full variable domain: GAGVSQSPSNKVTEKGKDVELRCDPISGHTALYWYRQSLGQGLEFLIYFQGNSAPDKSGLPSDRFSAERTGGSVSTLTIQRTQQEDSAVYLCASSPVGGETQYFGPGTRLLVL.

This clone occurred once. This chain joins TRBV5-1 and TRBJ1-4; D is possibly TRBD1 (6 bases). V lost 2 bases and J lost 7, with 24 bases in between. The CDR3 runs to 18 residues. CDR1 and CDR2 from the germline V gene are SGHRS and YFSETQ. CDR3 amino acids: CASSFGGANTISGEKLFF. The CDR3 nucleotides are TGCGCCAGCAGCTTCGGGGGGGCGAACACGATTTCTGGTGAAAAACTGTTTTTT.

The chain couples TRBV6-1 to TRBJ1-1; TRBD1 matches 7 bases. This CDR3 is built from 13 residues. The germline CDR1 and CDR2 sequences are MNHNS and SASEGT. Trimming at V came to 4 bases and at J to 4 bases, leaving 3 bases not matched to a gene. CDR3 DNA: TGTGCCAGCAGTGCCCAGGGGGTCACTGAAGCTTTCTTT. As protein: CASSAQGVTEAFF.

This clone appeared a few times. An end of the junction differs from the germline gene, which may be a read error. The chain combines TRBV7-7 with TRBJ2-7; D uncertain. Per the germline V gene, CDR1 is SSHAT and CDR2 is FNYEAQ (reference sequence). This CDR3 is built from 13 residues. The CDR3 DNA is TGTGCTAGCAGCCAAGGACGGTCCTACGAGCAGTACTTC. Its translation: CASSQGRSYEQYF.